Shown below are 17 T cell receptor beta chains from a single sample sequenced in a study of metastatic and nonmetastatic thyroid tumors. Ahead of thyroid surgery, no patient had received treatment of any kind. With MiXCR, TCRdb reprocessed the PCR reads. This sample has some 14,000 clones, with around 28% found just once. Specimen: tumor tissue. These receptors were collected from a male donor with papillary thyroid cancer or a benign thyroid nodule (not recorded which). Some clones in this sample may be carry-over from other donors' samples.

Sample share makes this clone large. This chain uses TRBV7-3 with TRBJ2-1; 7 bases map to TRBD1. The V gene's germline CDR1 is SGHTA and CDR2 FQGTGA. The V gene end was trimmed by 3 bases and the J gene end by 5 bases; junction bases not matched to a gene: 7. This CDR3 contains 15 residues. The CDR3 is CASSFRQGVNNEQFF. CDR3 DNA sequence: TGTGCCAGCAGCTTCCGGCAGGGGGTAAACAATGAGCAGTTCTTC.

This clone was recorded many times. The chain employs TRBV5-1 and TRBJ2-3; the match to TRBD2 covers 14 bases. The length of the CDR3 is 18 residues. V trimming: 2 bases; J trimming: 4 bases; junction bases outside the gene matches: 9. From germline, CDR1 is SGHRS and CDR2 YFSETQ. The CDR3 DNA follows: TGCGCCAGCAGCTTCGGGACTAGCGGGAGAAGGCGGCCAGATACGCAGTATTTT. This gives the protein CASSFGTSGRRRPDTQYF.

The sample holds a few counts of this clone. This sequence joins TRBV6-1 and TRBJ1-2, with a tentative D call TRBD1 (5 bases). The CDR3 is made up of 13 amino acids. V was clipped by 6 bases and J by 4 bases, with 12 bases between them. CDR1 and CDR2 (germline): MNHNS, SASEGT. This CDR3 reads CASRRQLSYGYTF. The CDR3 coding sequence is TGTGCCAGCAGGCGACAGTTAAGCTATGGCTACACCTTC.

This clone was seen only once. The genes are TRBV4-2 and TRBJ2-2; D not resolved. V lost 0 bases to trimming and J lost 2 bases, with 7 bases between them. The germline CDR1 and CDR2 sequences are LGHNA and YNFKEQ. The CDR3 has 15 amino acids. CDR3 coding DNA: TGTGCCAGCAGCCAAGAAAATCAAAACACCGGGGAGCTGTTTTTT. Translating it yields CASSQENQNTGELFF.

The chain combines TRBV6-1 with TRBJ1-5, with D unclear. The CDR3 loop spans 13 amino acids. V lost 2 bases, J lost 2 bases, and 4 bases lay in between. The germline gives CDR1 MNHNS, CDR2 SASEGT. In nucleotides, the CDR3 is TGTGCCAGCAGTGAAAGTCGCAATCAGCCCCAGCATTTT. This sequence encodes CASSESRNQPQHF.

This clone was found many times. The chain is built from TRBV20-1 and TRBJ2-2, with 15 bases matching TRBD2. The ends lost 1 base at V and 7 bases at J; junction bases unmatched: 4. In germline, CDR1 is DFQATT, CDR2 SNEGSKA (reference sequence). The CDR3 runs 16 residues. The DNA for the CDR3 is TGCAGTGCTAGAGGGACTAGCGGGAGGGATTACGGGGAGCTGTTTTTT. Its translation is CSARGTSGRDYGELFF.

Ten or more counts support this clone. The V gene is TRBV3-1, the J gene TRBJ1-1, with 10 bases fitting TRBD1. Losses at the gene ends were 1 base for V and 4 bases for J; bases not matched to a gene: 0. The CDR3 extends over 14 amino acids. Germline V CDR1 and CDR2: LGHDT, YNNKEL (reference sequence). CDR3 amino acids: CASSQGTGGTEAFF. CDR3 DNA: TGTGCCAGCAGCCAAGGGACAGGGGGCACTGAAGCTTTCTTT. Full variable domain (rest looked up from reference TRBV3-1 and TRBJ1-1): DTAVSQTPKYLVTQMGNDKSIKCEQNLGHDTMYWYKQDSKKFLKIMFSYNNKELIINETVPNRFSPKSPDKAHLNLHINSLELGDSAVYFCASSQGTGGTEAFFGQGTRLTVV.

This sequence joins TRBV18 and TRBJ2-7; TRBD1 is a possible D gene (5 bases). Germline CDR1 KGHSH, CDR2 LQKENI. Trimming cost V 2 bases and J 1 base, with 9 bases left between them. This CDR3 has 14 residues. The CDR3 region has the DNA TGTGCCAGCTCACCAGGGGCAGGTTCCTACGAGCAGTACTTC. Its protein product is CASSPGAGSYEQYF.

Notes on this clone: A much more abundant neighbour one base away suggests this may be a read error. The chain recombines TRBV5-4 with TRBJ1-1; TRBD1 might be the D (5 bases). The CDR3 length is 14 residues. CDR1 is SGHNT, CDR2 YYREEE, per germline (reference sequence). V lost 2 bases, J lost 3 bases, and 11 bases lay in between. CDR3 in amino acids: CASSLQVADTEAFF. In DNA form, the CDR3 reads TGTGCCAGCAGCTTACAGGTGGCGGACACTGAAGCTTTCTTT.

Turning to this clone: Mismatch with germline at one junction end may stem from a read error. This chain uses TRBV11-3 with TRBJ2-2; 9 nucleotides line up with TRBD1. CDR1 and CDR2 from the germline V gene are SGHNT and YENEEA. The CDR3 covers 15 residues. The CDR3 coding sequence is TGTGCCATCGGACTACAGGGGGCTGACACCGGGGATCTGTTTTTT. As protein: CAIGLQGADTGDLFF.

This clone appeared many times. V is TRBV28 and J is TRBJ2-2; 7 positions match TRBD1. Trimming took 3 bases from V and 3 from J; bases not matched to a gene: 4. The CDR3 extends over 15 amino acids. Germline assignment: CDR1 MDHEN and CDR2 SYDVKM. The CDR3 DNA reads TGTGCCAGCAGTTTGGGACAGCACTACACCGGGGAGCTGTTTTTT. Its protein is CASSLGQHYTGELFF.

Concerning this clone: Because the CDR3 is missing its conserved closing phenylalanine or tryptophan, this is likely a read error. The rearrangement links TRBV20-1 to TRBJ1-4; tentatively, D is TRBD1 (5 bases). V gave up 7 bases and J gave up 8 bases, with 17 bases separating them. Germline V lookup: CDR1 DFQATT, CDR2 SNEGSKA (reference sequence). The length of the CDR3 is 13 residues. The DNA of the CDR3 is TGCAGTGGTAGCCAGCCCGAGGGGGAAAAACTGTTTTTG. It translates to CSGSQPEGEKLFL.

This clone was counted ten times or more. The chain couples TRBV5-6 to TRBJ1-2; unclear D gene. CDR1 is SGHDT and CDR2 is YYEEEE in the germline V gene. Between the trimmed V and J ends, which lost 1 base and 3 bases, there was a span of 10 bases. This CDR3 is 14 amino acids long. The CDR3 region is CASSLRIGHYGYTF. CDR3 DNA: TGTGCCAGCAGCTTGAGAATCGGGCACTATGGCTACACCTTC.

This clone has ten or more counts. This chain connects TRBV27 to TRBJ2-7; D tentatively reads TRBD1 or TRBD2 (5 bases each). Germline V lookup: CDR1 MNHEY, CDR2 SMNVEV (reference sequence). The CDR3 is made up of 11 amino acids. V lost 9 bases, J lost 4 bases, and 10 bases lay in between. Here the CDR3 DNA reads TGTGCCAGGGGGGACGGTTACGAGCAGTACTTC. It translates to CARGDGYEQYF.

This clone was counted ten times or more. The CDR3 does not end in the conserved phenylalanine or tryptophan, so this is likely a read error. The V and J genes are TRBV28 and TRBJ1-3; maybe TRBD1 (5 bases). The CDR3 has 16 amino acids. Germline V lookup: CDR1 MDHEN, CDR2 SYDVKM. CDR3 nucleotide sequence: TGTGCCAGCAGTTTATGGGGGGGGGTCTCTGGAAGCACCATATATCTT. Protein: CASSLWGGVSGSTIYL.

This clone appeared many times. V gene TRBV12-3 or TRBV12-4 combines with J gene TRBJ2-1, with D unclear. CDR3 length: 14 residues. Trimming took off 6 bases at V and 8 bases at J, with 17 bases between the two ends. Here the CDR3 DNA reads TGTGCCAGCAGACCATGGGTAGGCCAGGATGAGCAGTTCTTC. It specifies CASRPWVGQDEQFF.

The chain links TRBV7-3 to TRBJ2-7, with D tentatively TRBD2 (5 bases). V gave up 1 base and J gave up 0 bases, with 10 bases separating them. The germline V gene encodes CDR1 SGHTA and CDR2 FQGTGA. The CDR3 is made up of 15 amino acids. DNA of the CDR3: TGTGCCAGCAGCTTAAGCCCAGCGGTCTCCTACGAGCAGTACTTC. This sequence encodes CASSLSPAVSYEQYF.